Listed below are T cell receptor beta chains from one sample, sequenced in a study of beta chain features in type 1 diabetes. The repertoire was sequenced with immunoSEQ multiplex PCR; TCRdb's copy has only in-frame clones and lacks some. The table has around 250,000 clones, about 14% seen once. Sequences were obtained from naive CD4+ T cells from blood. The source of these receptors is a woman aged 35 to 49 in good health. The CDR3 runs from the conserved cysteine through the conserved F or W. The D gene is left open where the match is weak. Clone size is shown for a subset of rows, as once, few, many or a class of expanded clone.

13	few	TRBJ2-3	TRBV18	NA	TGTGCCAGCTCACCACTAAGCACAGATACGCAGTATTTT	CASSPLSTDTQYF
14	NA	TRBJ1-1	TRBV4-3	TRBD1	TGCGCCAGCAGCCAAGGGGACAGGGAGACTGAAGCTTTCTTT	CASSQGDRETEAFF
16	few	TRBJ2-5	TRBV2	TRBD1	TGTGCCAGCAGGCCATTGGACAGGGCGACACGAGAGACCCAGTACTTC	CASRPLDRATRETQYF
16	few	TRBJ2-3	TRBV7-2	TRBD2	TGTGCCAGCAGCTTACTCCTAGTTTCTAGCGGAGATACGCAGTATTTT	CASSLLLVSSGDTQYF
12	NA	TRBJ2-5	TRBV5-1	NA	TGCGCCAGCAGCTACAGACAAGAGACCCAGTACTTC	CASSYRQETQYF
17	few	TRBJ1-3	TRBV18	NA	TGTGCCAGCTCACCCTTCGTCGACATCCCCTCTGGAAACACCATATATTTT	CASSPFVDIPSGNTIYF
15	few	TRBJ2-1	TRBV21-1	NA	TGTGCCAGCAGGAATACTAGTTGGGTCTTGTGTGAGCAGTTCTTC	CASRNTSWVLCEQFF
15	NA	TRBJ2-7	TRBV7-2	TRBD2	TGTGCCAGCAGCCCTAGCGGGGGGGTTACCTACGAGCAGTACTTC	CASSPSGGVTYEQYF
16	NA	TRBJ2-3	TRBV2	TRBD2	TGTGCCAGCAGTGGGGCTAGCGGGGCCCCCACAGATACGCAGTATTTT	CASSGASGAPTDTQYF
15	NA	TRBJ2-2	TRBV10-3	NA	TGTGCCATCAGTGAAAGGGAGGTCATATCCGGGGAGCTGTTTTTT	CAISEREVISGELFF
11	NA	TRBJ2-1	TRBV5-1	NA	TGCGCCAGCAGCTTCAGTAATGAGCAGTTCTTC	CASSFSNEQFF
16	NA	TRBJ1-5	TRBV18	NA	TGTGCCAGCTCACCCACCTCGACAGGACCGGGTCAGCCCCAGCATTTT	CASSPTSTGPGQPQHF
16	few	TRBJ2-7	TRBV11-2	NA	TGTGCCAGCAGCTTACCCGGACAGTATCTATCCTACGAGCAGTACTTC	CASSLPGQYLSYEQYF
15	NA	TRBJ2-7	TRBV5-1	NA	TGCGCCAGCAGCCCCCTGAGCAGGGAGGTCAACGAGCAGTACTTC	CASSPLSREVNEQYF
15	few	TRBJ2-5	TRBV5-4	TRBD2	TGTGCCAGCAGCGCTAGCGGGTTGTTGGGGGAGACCCAGTACTTC	CASSASGLLGETQYF
15	NA	TRBJ2-1	TRBV7-9	NA	TGTGCCAGCAGCTTAGCGCCTCGGTCTAGCCCTGAGCAGTTCTTC	CASSLAPRSSPEQFF
13	NA	TRBJ2-7	TRBV4-1	NA	TGCGCCAGCAGCGAAGATCGGGGGATACGGCAGTACTTC	CASSEDRGIRQYF
14	NA	TRBJ2-3	TRBV2	NA	TGTGCCAGCAGTCGGGACACTGGCACAGATACGCAGTATTTT	CASSRDTGTDTQYF
14	NA	TRBJ1-2	TRBV18	TRBD1	TGTGCCAGCTCACCCGGGACAGACAGGGATGGCTACACCTTC	CASSPGTDRDGYTF
15	once	TRBJ2-5	TRBV6-5	NA	TGTGCCAGCAGTTACACCCGGAGGTTCCAAGAGACCCAGTACTTC	CASSYTRRFQETQYF
13	NA	TRBJ2-5	TRBV19	NA	TGTGCCAGTAGTATAGAAGGGGGAGAGACCCAGTACTTC	CASSIEGGETQYF
15	NA	TRBJ1-1	TRBV15	NA	TGTGCCACCAGCAGACTACAGGGCTGGGACACTGAAGCTTTCTTT	CATSRLQGWDTEAFF
17	NA	TRBJ1-4	TRBV23-1	NA	TGCGCCAGCAGCCCAGAGGGCTTGGGGGGGGCTTGTGAAAAACTGTTTTTT	CASSPEGLGGACEKLFF
16	NA	TRBJ2-5	TRBV11-2	TRBD2	TGTGCCAGCAGCTCAAACAGCGGGGGGGCTCAAGAGACCCAGTACTTC	CASSSNSGGAQETQYF
12	NA	TRBJ2-1	TRBV5-1	NA	TGCGCCAGCAGCTTGGAGGCAGGGGTGGCGTTCTTC	CASSLEAGVAFF
15	NA	TRBJ2-3	TRBV27	NA	TGTGCCAGCAGTTTATTAGGGGGGGCCGCAGATACGCAGTATTTT	CASSLLGGAADTQYF
15	few	TRBJ2-3	TRBV5-4	NA	TGTGCCAGCAGCTTGGTCCGGGGGTCCACAGATACGCAGTATTTT	CASSLVRGSTDTQYF
16	NA	TRBJ1-2	TRBV4-1	TRBD1	TGCGCCAGCAGCCCCAGAATGACGACAGGGACCTATGGCTACACCTTC	CASSPRMTTGTYGYTF
16	NA	TRBJ2-6	TRBV9	NA	TGTGCCAGCAGCCCTGCTGAGAGGGCTGGGGCCAACGTCCTGACTTTC	CASSPAERAGANVLTF
18	NA	TRBJ2-3	TRBV27	TRBD2	TGTGCCAGCAGATCGTTTTCCCTTAGCGGGGGCCTCACAGATACGCAGTATTTT	CASRSFSLSGGLTDTQYF
14	few	TRBJ2-5	TRBV9	NA	TGTGCCAGCAGCACAGGGCCTAGGGGGGAGACCCAGTACTTC	CASSTGPRGETQYF
15	few	TRBJ2-5	TRBV7-2	TRBD1	TGTGCCAGCAGCTTATGGGACAGGGTCCAAGAGACCCAGTACTTC	CASSLWDRVQETQYF
16	few	TRBJ2-3	TRBV18	TRBD2	TGTGCCAGCTCACCTCGGACTAGCGGGGGTACAGATACGCAGTATTTT	CASSPRTSGGTDTQYF
12	many	TRBJ2-1	TRBV29-1	TRBD2	TGCAGCGTTGAGAGAGCGGGGGATGAGCAGTTCTTC	CSVERAGDEQFF
14	many	TRBJ2-5	TRBV4-1	NA	TGCGCCAGCAGCCAAGGTCCCACACAAGAGACCCAGTACTTC	CASSQGPTQETQYF
14	NA	TRBJ2-3	TRBV7-2	TRBD1	TGTGCCAGCAGCCGTGGACAGGAGACAGATACGCAGTATTTT	CASSRGQETDTQYF
11	few	TRBJ1-1	TRBV9	NA	TGTGCCAGCAGGGGGGCCGAAGAAGCTTTCTTT	CASRGAEEAFF
11	many	TRBJ2-5	TRBV5-1	NA	TGCGCCAGCAGCCTGCAAGAGACCCAGTACTTC	CASSLQETQYF
14	few	TRBJ1-5	TRBV6-1	NA	TGTGCCAGCAGATTGGGACACAGCAATCAGCCCCAGCATTTT	CASRLGHSNQPQHF
12	many	TRBJ2-3	TRBV7-2	NA	TGTGCCAGCAGCGCCGGCGGCGGTACGCAGTATTTT	CASSAGGGTQYF
17	few	TRBJ2-1	TRBV15	TRBD2	TGTGCCACCAGCTCCCGGGGCGGGGGGGTCACCTACAATGAGCAGTTCTTC	CATSSRGGGVTYNEQFF
13	many	TRBJ2-5	TRBV7-2	TRBD1	TGTGCCAGCAGCTCGACAGGGTGGGAGACCCAGTACTTC	CASSSTGWETQYF
19	few	TRBJ2-3	TRBV2	TRBD1	TGTGCCAGCAGTCCCCGAGGACAGGGTTTAGGTCTTCTCACAGATACGCAGTATTTT	CASSPRGQGLGLLTDTQYF